A single sample gave rise to the 25 T cell receptor beta chains below, sequenced in a study. A single record per CDR3 protein comes from TCRdb applying MiXCR to the 5' RACE reads. Of about 41,000 distinct CDR3 sequences listed, just under 30% are singletons. The sample consisted of memory CD4+ T cells sorted from a lymph node. As for subset: memory CD4+ T cells, CD4+CD45RO+CD25-. The source is a female donor with breast cancer.

J is TRBJ2-3 and V is TRBV5-1; the match to TRBD1 covers 9 bases. The length of the CDR3 is 15 residues. Germline loops: CDR1 SGHRS, CDR2 YFSETQ. V lost 1 base to trimming and J lost 4 bases; unmatched junction nucleotides: 4. In DNA, the CDR3 is TGCGCCAGCAGCTTGATAAACAGGGGGCCAGATACGCAGTATTTT. Encoded protein: CASSLINRGPDTQYF.

This rearrangement joins TRBV12-3 or TRBV12-4 to TRBJ1-5; the D is unclear. V was shortened by 4 bases and J by 6 bases, with 7 bases between the two germline ends. The length of the CDR3 is 12 residues. CDR3 coding DNA: TGTGCCAGCAGTTCGGGTGGTCAGCCCCAGCATTTT. Encoded protein: CASSSGGQPQHF.

With regard to this clonotype: At one of its ends the junction is not consistent with the germline gene, which may arise from a read error. This CDR3 reads CAWSVNLLSYGCTF. As DNA, the CDR3 is TGTGCCTGGAGTGTTAACTTACTGAGCTATGGCTGCACCTTC. The chain couples TRBV30 to TRBJ1-2; no clear D gene. The CDR3 runs 14 residues. The germline CDR1 and CDR2 sequences are GTSNPN and SVGIG (reference sequence).

The chain carries TRBV9 and TRBJ2-3; the match to TRBD1 covers 7 bases. CDR1 SGDLS and CDR2 YYNGEE come from the germline V gene. The CDR3 totals 16 residues. V gave up 3 bases and J gave up 2 bases; unmatched junction bases: 9. CDR3 loop: CASSGGQSSATDTQYF. In nucleotides, the CDR3 is TGTGCCAGCAGCGGGGGACAGTCCTCAGCCACAGATACGCAGTATTTT.

This clonotype was recorded once. This sequence joins TRBV5-4 and TRBJ2-5; 9 nucleotides align to TRBD1. Germline CDR1 reads SGHNT; CDR2 reads YYREEE (reference sequence). Germline trimming cut 4 bases from V and 3 bases from J; bases unmatched to any gene: 7. CDR3 length: 15 amino acids. In nucleotides, the CDR3 is TGTGCCAGCAGCCCGCAAGGACAGGGGAAAGAGACCCAGTACTTC. Its translation is CASSPQGQGKETQYF.

This clonotype was counted at least ten times. J is TRBJ2-4 and V is TRBV20-1; D uncertain. This CDR3 contains 14 residues. Germline V CDR1 and CDR2: DFQATT, SNEGSKA (reference sequence). The V gene lost 3 bases and the J gene lost 5 bases, with 14 bases spanning the gap. The CDR3 here is CSASPPVGQNIQYF. The CDR3 DNA follows: TGCAGTGCTAGCCCCCCTGTAGGACAAAACATTCAGTACTTC.

This clonotype was observed a handful of times. The chain couples TRBV10-2 to TRBJ1-2, with unresolved D. V gave up 0 bases and J gave up 4 bases, with 12 bases separating them. Germline assignment: CDR1 WSHSY and CDR2 SAAADI. The length of the CDR3 is 15 residues. The CDR3 loop is CASSESLGMTYGYTF. The CDR3 DNA sequence: TGCGCCAGCAGTGAGTCCCTGGGGATGACCTATGGCTACACCTTC.

This clonotype was recorded only once. The gene calls are TRBV20-1 and TRBJ1-6; 9 bases match TRBD1. The V gene end was trimmed by 0 bases and the J gene end by 8 bases; junction bases not matched to a gene: 11. Germline CDR1 DFQATT, CDR2 SNEGSKA (reference sequence). There are 17 residues in the CDR3. CDR3 bases: TGCAGTGCTAGAGATCTCCTCCTACAGGGGGCCCATTCACCCCTCCACTTT. Translation: CSARDLLLQGAHSPLHF.

A few counts support this clonotype. The gene calls are TRBV15 and TRBJ2-3; no reliable D call. The CDR3 totals 12 residues. The V end was cut by 0 bases, the J end by 5 bases, with 3 bases between. Germline V gene lookup returns CDR1 LNHNV and CDR2 YYDKDF (reference sequence). The CDR3 loop reads CATSRDQDTQYF. DNA for the CDR3: TGTGCCACCAGCAGAGATCAAGATACGCAGTATTTT.

For this clonotype: At one boundary the junction diverges from the germline segment, which might be a read error. CDR3 residues: CASSLLDELFF. CDR3 bases: TGTGCCAGCAGCTTATTAGATGAGCTGTTCTTC. V gene TRBV7-3 combines with J gene TRBJ2-1; unclear D gene. CDR1 and CDR2 (germline): SGHTA, FQGTGA. The CDR3 covers 11 residues.

This clonotype was seen more than once but under ten times. J is TRBJ1-1 and V is TRBV4-1; D perhaps matches TRBD1 (5 bases). The CDR3 length is 15 residues. The V gene's germline CDR1 is MGHRA and CDR2 YSYEKL. V was clipped by 3 bases and J by 6 bases, with 17 bases between them. The CDR3 DNA sequence: TGCGCCAGCAGCCAGGGCGATCTGGGGCTCGCTGAAGCTTTCTTT. Translating it yields CASSQGDLGLAEAFF.

This clonotype is deemed medium-sized. The chain has TRBV4-2 and TRBJ2-2, with D perhaps TRBD2 (5 bases). V was shortened by 0 bases and J by 5 bases, with 13 bases between the two germline ends. The CDR3 is made up of 16 amino acids. Germline V gene data show CDR1 as LGHNA and CDR2 as YNFKEQ. The CDR3 here is CASSQDPGWRTGELFF. The CDR3 DNA is TGTGCCAGCAGCCAAGATCCGGGCTGGAGGACCGGGGAGCTGTTTTTT.

This clonotype has a handful of counts. The chain combines TRBV4-1 with TRBJ1-5; D is unresolved. Trimming left V 5 bases short and J 0 bases short, with 8 bases between. Germline V gene data show CDR1 as MGHRA and CDR2 as YSYEKL. This CDR3 has 14 residues. The chain's CDR3 is CASSSEYSNQPQHF. CDR3 bases: TGCGCCAGCAGCAGTGAGTATAGCAATCAGCCCCAGCATTTT.

Only a few counts were recorded for this clonotype. This chain uses TRBV4-2 with TRBJ2-3, with 10 bases lining up with TRBD2. The trim removed 6 bases at V and 2 bases at J, leaving 5 bases unmatched. This CDR3 comprises 15 residues. Per the germline V gene, CDR1 is LGHNA and CDR2 is YNFKEQ. CDR3 coding DNA: TGTGCCAGCAGAAATAGCGGGGGGCTCACAGATACGCAGTATTTT. Translating it yields CASRNSGGLTDTQYF.

This chain connects TRBV29-1 to TRBJ2-7, with 7 bases identical to TRBD1. The CDR3 covers 13 residues. Germline-derived CDR1 and CDR2 are SQVTM and ANQGSEA. The V gene end was trimmed by 4 bases and the J gene end by 2 bases; junction bases not matched to a gene: 5. The chain's CDR3 is CSVVGDRPYEQYF. Here the CDR3 DNA reads TGCAGCGTTGTAGGGGACAGACCCTACGAGCAGTACTTC.

The chain joins TRBV9 to TRBJ1-1; TRBD1 matches at 7 bases. CDR3 size: 16 residues. Germline V lookup: CDR1 SGDLS, CDR2 YYNGEE. V gave up 8 bases and J gave up 10 bases; unmatched junction bases: 23. CDR3 sequence: CASTTGVGERGKGAFF. The CDR3 nucleotides read TGTGCCAGTACCACAGGGGTCGGGGAGCGGGGCAAGGGAGCTTTCTTT.

This clonotype has a handful of counts. This sequence joins TRBV5-4 and TRBJ2-3; no clear D gene. The V gene's germline CDR1 is SGHNT and CDR2 YYREEE (reference sequence). The V end was cut by 4 bases, the J end by 8 bases, with 20 bases between. The CDR3 loop spans 15 amino acids. The CDR3 region is CASSLPPPLRGTQYF. DNA of the CDR3: TGTGCCAGCAGCCTACCCCCTCCACTGCGTGGTACGCAGTATTTT.

This clonotype was picked up a small number of times. This sequence joins TRBV5-1 and TRBJ2-2; weak D call: TRBD2 (6 bases). V lost 0 bases, J lost 6 bases, and 15 bases lay in between. The CDR3 totals 16 residues. Germline lookup yields CDR1 SGHRS and CDR2 YFSETQ. CDR3 sequence: CASSLGTTQRAGELFF. As DNA, the CDR3 is TGCGCCAGCAGCTTGGGTACTACCCAGCGGGCCGGGGAGCTGTTTTTT. The full variable domain, completed using reference TRBV5-1 and TRBJ2-2, is KAGVTQTPRYLIKTRGQQVTLSCSPISGHRSVSWYQQTPGQGLQFLFEYFSETQRNKGNFPGRFSGRQFSNSRSEMNVSTLELGDSALYLCASSLGTTQRAGELFFGEGSRLTVL.

This sequence joins TRBV29-1 and TRBJ2-7; D gene uncertain. Germline CDR1 SQVTM, CDR2 ANQGSEA. Trimming left V 7 bases short and J 1 base short, with 8 bases between. This CDR3 contains 11 residues. The CDR3 is CSGRDSYEQYF. In nucleotides, the CDR3 is TGCAGCGGCCGAGATTCCTACGAGCAGTACTTC.

The CDR3 coding sequence is TGTGCCAGCAGTATATTCCCTCCCGGGACTAGCGGGAGTGAGACCCAGTACTTC. It specifies CASSIFPPGTSGSETQYF. The V gene is TRBV27, the J gene TRBJ2-5; 14 bases match TRBD2. The CDR3 has 18 residues. Germline assignment: CDR1 MNHEY and CDR2 SMNVEV (reference sequence). The J segment lost 5 bases and the V segment lost 5 bases, leaving 13 bases of the junction unmatched.

The chain joins TRBV6-6 to TRBJ2-2; no definite D call. Germline loops: CDR1 MNHNY, CDR2 SVGAGI (reference sequence). CDR3 length equals 13 residues. V lost 4 bases to trimming and J lost 4 bases, with 7 bases between them. DNA of the CDR3: TGTGCCAGCAGTTGGCCACGCACCGGGGAGCTGTTTTTT. It encodes CASSWPRTGELFF.

This chain links TRBV7-3 with TRBJ2-2; D uncertain. Germline assignment: CDR1 SGHTA and CDR2 FQGTGA. The CDR3 covers 13 residues. Trimming pared 4 bases from V and 0 bases from J, leaving 3 bases between. CDR3: CASSSANTGELFF. The CDR3 nucleotides are TGTGCCAGCAGCTCCGCGAACACCGGGGAGCTGTTTTTT. Drawing the rest from reference TRBV7-3 and TRBJ2-2, the complete variable domain is GAGVSQTPSNKVTEKGKYVELRCDPISGHTALYWYRQSLGQGPEFLIYFQGTGAADDSGLPNDRFFAVRPEGSVSTLKIQRTERGDSAVYLCASSSANTGELFFGEGSRLTVL.

This clonotype was picked up a small number of times. The V gene is TRBV6-5, the J gene TRBJ2-1, with 8 bases matching TRBD2. The germline V gene encodes CDR1 MNHEY and CDR2 SVGAGI. The CDR3 has 19 residues. V was pared by 6 bases and J by 8 bases, with 24 bases of the junction left unmatched. The CDR3 DNA reads as TGTGCCAGCAGCCGAACCCCGCCTTGGGAGCGGGAGTTTTTACATGAGCAGTTCTTC. This sequence encodes CASSRTPPWEREFLHEQFF.

V gene TRBV27 combines with J gene TRBJ2-1, with TRBD2 matching 10 bases. J gave up 4 bases and V 5 bases, and 8 bases lay outside the gene matches. The CDR3 is made up of 16 amino acids. Germline assignment: CDR1 MNHEY and CDR2 SMNVEV (reference sequence). CDR3 bases: TGTGCCAGCAGTCGGATCATTAGCGGGGGGTACAATGAGCAGTTCTTC. Translated, it gives CASSRIISGGYNEQFF.

The genes are TRBV7-9 and TRBJ2-7, with 7 positions matching TRBD1. CDR3 size: 15 residues. Losses at the gene ends were 5 bases for V and 2 bases for J; bases not matched to a gene: 9. From germline, CDR1 is SEHNR and CDR2 FQNEAQ (reference sequence). The chain's CDR3 is CASSPPDRSTYEQYF. The CDR3 DNA follows: TGTGCCAGCAGCCCCCCGGACAGGTCTACCTACGAGCAGTACTTC.